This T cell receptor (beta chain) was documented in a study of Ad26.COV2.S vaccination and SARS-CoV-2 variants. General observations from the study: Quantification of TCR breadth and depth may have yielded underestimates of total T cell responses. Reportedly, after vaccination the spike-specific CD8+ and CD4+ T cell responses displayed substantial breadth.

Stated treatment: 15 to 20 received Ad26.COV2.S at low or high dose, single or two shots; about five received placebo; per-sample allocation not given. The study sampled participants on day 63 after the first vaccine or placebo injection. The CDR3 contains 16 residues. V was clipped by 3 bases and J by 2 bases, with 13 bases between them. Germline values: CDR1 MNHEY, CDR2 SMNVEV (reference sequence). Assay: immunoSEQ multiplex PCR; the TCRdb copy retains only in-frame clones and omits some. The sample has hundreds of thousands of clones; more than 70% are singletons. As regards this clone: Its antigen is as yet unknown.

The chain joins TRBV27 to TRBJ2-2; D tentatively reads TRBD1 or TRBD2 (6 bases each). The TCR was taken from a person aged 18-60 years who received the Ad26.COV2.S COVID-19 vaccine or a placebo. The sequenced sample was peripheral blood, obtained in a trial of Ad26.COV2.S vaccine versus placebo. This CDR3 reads CASSFGGRPNTGELFF. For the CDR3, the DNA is TGTGCCAGCAGTTTCGGGGGCAGACCTAACACCGGGGAGCTGTTTTTT.